The 23 T cell receptor beta chains below were found in one sample sequenced in a study of early T cells in non-severe SARS-CoV-2 infection. TCRdb reprocessed the 5' RACE reads with MiXCR, giving one entry per CDR3 protein. Of 26,000 or so distinct CDR3 sequences listed, about 4% are singletons. Sequencing input: whole blood. Receptors were obtained from an adult who was a healthcare worker with PCR-confirmed SARS-CoV-2 infection or an uninfected control (not recorded which).

This sequence joins TRBV6-6 and TRBJ2-5; D is perhaps TRBD2 (7 bases). This CDR3 contains 14 residues. V was clipped by 8 bases and J by 4 bases, with 17 bases between them. Per germline, CDR1 MNHNY and CDR2 SVGAGI (reference sequence). CDR3 loop: CASQFGGLGETQYF. The CDR3 DNA follows: TGTGCCAGCCAATTCGGGGGGCTAGGAGAGACCCAGTACTTC.

This clonotype has a count of ten or more. The chain is built from TRBV29-1 and TRBJ1-4; D is uncertain. The CDR3 is 13 residues long. Trimming shortened V by 7 bases and J by 8 bases, and 17 bases separated the two germline ends. Germline assignment: CDR1 SQVTM and CDR2 ANQGSEA. The CDR3 nucleotides are TGCAGCGCCCGGTCGGGTTTGGGGGAAAAACTGTTTTTT. Amino acid sequence: CSARSGLGEKLFF.

This clonotype was seen many times. The rearrangement uses TRBV6-1 and TRBJ2-5; a possible D gene is TRBD1 (5 bases). V lost 7 bases, J lost 5 bases, and 17 bases lay in between. Germline CDR1 reads MNHNS; CDR2 reads SASEGT. This CDR3 contains 14 residues. CDR3 region: CASTTRRQLETQYF. The CDR3 DNA reads TGTGCCAGCACCACGAGGAGACAGTTGGAGACCCAGTACTTC.

This clonotype showed up many times. The rearrangement links TRBV20-1 to TRBJ2-2, with D possibly TRBD1 on 6 matching bases. Germline V gene lookup returns CDR1 DFQATT and CDR2 SNEGSKA (reference sequence). The CDR3 length is 13 residues. V lost 6 bases to trimming and J lost 6 bases, with 14 bases between them. The CDR3 DNA is TGCAGTGCAGGAAGGGGGTGGGCCGGGGAGCTGTTTTTT. It is translated as CSAGRGWAGELFF.

There are many counts of this clonotype. The chain is built from TRBV6-5 and TRBJ2-5; TRBD2 matches 13 bases. The CDR3 has 18 residues. From germline, CDR1 is MNHEY and CDR2 SVGAGI. The V and J ends lost 0 bases and 0 bases, in that order; junction bases with no gene match: 4. DNA for the CDR3: TGTGCCAGCAGTTACTCGCTAGGACTAGCGGGAGACCAAGAGACCCAGTACTTC. Amino acid sequence: CASSYSLGLAGDQETQYF.

This clonotype has ten or more counts. The chain couples TRBV6-1 to TRBJ1-2, with TRBD1 matching 8 bases. Germline V gene lookup returns CDR1 MNHNS and CDR2 SASEGT. The CDR3 consists of 15 residues. With V trimmed by 0 bases and J by 6 bases, 6 bases remained unmatched. CDR3 nucleotides: TGTGCCAGCAGTGAAGCGGGGAGACAGGGGCATGGCTACACCTTC. This codes for CASSEAGRQGHGYTF.

This clonotype was recorded many times. The chain joins TRBV7-9 to TRBJ1-2, with D perhaps TRBD1 (6 bases). The CDR3 sequence is 14 residues long. The V end lost 6 bases, the J end lost 4 bases, and 15 bases lay between the germline ends. The V gene's germline CDR1 is SEHNR and CDR2 FQNEAQ (reference sequence). The CDR3 nucleotides are TGTGCCAGCAGTCGTCCGGGGGCCTTCTATGGCTACACCTTC. Translated: CASSRPGAFYGYTF.

This clonotype was observed a handful of times. V gene TRBV20-1 combines with J gene TRBJ1-3; D might be TRBD1 (5 bases). Germline lookup yields CDR1 DFQATT and CDR2 SNEGSKA (reference sequence). This CDR3 spans 15 amino acids. The ends were cut back, 0 bases at V and 2 bases at J, with 11 bases in the middle. The CDR3 reads CSARDDGGAGNTIYF. For the CDR3, the DNA is TGCAGTGCTAGAGATGATGGAGGGGCTGGAAACACCATATATTTT.

The chain links TRBV7-6 to TRBJ2-7, with TRBD2 as a possible D gene (5 bases). Trimming cost V 5 bases and J 6 bases, with 20 bases left between them. The CDR3 is 15 residues long. Germline V gene lookup returns CDR1 SGHVS and CDR2 FNYEAQ. The CDR3 coding sequence is TGTGCCAGCAGCCCTCGGACTGGAAGGTTTAGCGAGCAGTACTTC. Protein product: CASSPRTGRFSEQYF.

In its sample, this clonotype was seen many times. The gene calls are TRBV11-2 and TRBJ1-1; 7 bases fit TRBD1. Germline V lookup: CDR1 SGHAT, CDR2 FQNNGV. CDR3 length: 18 amino acids. The trim removed 0 bases at V and 0 bases at J, leaving 10 bases unmatched. For the CDR3, the DNA is TGTGCCAGCAGCTTAGATCGGGTATTACAGGGGATGAACACTGAAGCTTTCTTT. Translated: CASSLDRVLQGMNTEAFF.

This clonotype has ten or more counts. This chain links TRBV5-5 with TRBJ1-3; D might be TRBD1 (6 bases). CDR3 length equals 11 residues. The V end lost 1 base, the J end lost 16 bases, and 12 bases lay between the germline ends. Looked up from germline, CDR1 is SGHKS and CDR2 is YYEKEE (reference sequence). This CDR3 is CASSLQGTNYF. Written as DNA, the CDR3 is TGTGCCAGCAGCTTGCAGGGGACAAACTATTTT.

This clonotype was detected many times. The V and J genes are TRBV7-6 and TRBJ2-5; D may be TRBD2 (7 bases). Trimming stripped 3 bases from V and 4 bases from J, with 12 bases between. Germline V gives CDR1 SGHVS, CDR2 FNYEAQ. The CDR3 extends over 14 amino acids. CDR3 residues: CASSFRGGGETQYF. CDR3 nucleotide sequence: TGTGCCAGCAGCTTCAGAGGGGGGGGAGAGACCCAGTACTTC.

This clonotype appeared many times. The rearrangement uses TRBV28 and TRBJ1-5; D is possibly TRBD1 (6 bases). Germline V gives CDR1 MDHEN, CDR2 SYDVKM. Trimming shortened V by 3 bases and J by 2 bases, and 17 bases separated the two germline ends. CDR3 size: 17 residues. The CDR3 DNA sequence: TGTGCCAGCAGTTTTTATCAGGGGATTAACGGCAATCAGCCCCAGCATTTT. Translating gives CASSFYQGINGNQPQHF.

There are many counts of this clonotype. V usage is TRBV14 and J usage is TRBJ1-1, with D perhaps matching TRBD1 (5 bases). V was trimmed by 0 bases and J by 3 bases, leaving 11 bases between them. In germline, CDR1 is SGHDN, CDR2 FVKESK. This CDR3 spans 15 amino acids. In nucleotides, the CDR3 is TGTGCCAGCAGCCAAGAAGGCGGCAGGGACACTGAAGCTTTCTTT. Translated: CASSQEGGRDTEAFF.

This clonotype was seen many times. The V and J genes are TRBV12-3 or TRBV12-4 and TRBJ2-3; D is uncertain. The CDR3 is 14 residues long. V was pared by 5 bases and J by 0 bases, with 9 bases between. The CDR3 DNA reads TGTGCCAGCAGTCCCCAGGCTAGCACAGATACGCAGTATTTT. It codes for CASSPQASTDTQYF.

This clonotype was observed many times. The chain joins TRBV5-1 to TRBJ1-2; no reliable D call. CDR1 is SGHRS and CDR2 is YFSETQ in the germline V gene. The CDR3 has 12 amino acids. V was shortened by 0 bases and J by 4 bases, with 4 bases between the two germline ends. The CDR3 coding sequence is TGCGCCAGCAGCTTGGACACCTATGGCTACACCTTC. Protein sequence: CASSLDTYGYTF.

This chain links TRBV6-2 or TRBV6-3 with TRBJ2-5; D ambiguous. The germline V gene has CDR1 MNHEY and CDR2 SVGEGT. V lost 0 bases and J 5 bases, leaving 13 bases between the germline ends. CDR3 size: 15 residues. CDR3 amino acids: CASSYSGGDLETQYF. The DNA of the CDR3 is TGTGCCAGCAGTTACTCGGGCGGAGACCTCGAGACCCAGTACTTC.

At least ten counts were recorded for this clonotype. The V and J genes are TRBV7-9 and TRBJ2-7; 7 positions match TRBD1. The germline gives CDR1 SEHNR, CDR2 FQNEAQ (reference sequence). V was clipped by 5 bases and J by 2 bases; unmatched bases: 6. This CDR3 comprises 14 residues. As DNA, the CDR3 is TGTGCCAGCAGCGAGGACAGGCTTCCCTACGAGCAGTACTTC. It translates to CASSEDRLPYEQYF.

This clonotype was seen ten or more times. CDR3 protein: CSAPWDLGEETEAFF. DNA for the CDR3: TGCAGTGCTCCGTGGGACCTGGGGGAAGAGACTGAAGCTTTCTTT. This sequence joins TRBV20-1 and TRBJ1-1, with D tentatively TRBD1 (5 bases). Germline V gene lookup returns CDR1 DFQATT and CDR2 SNEGSKA (reference sequence). V lost 5 bases and J lost 5, with 21 bases in between. This CDR3 is built from 15 residues.

The sample holds many counts of this clonotype. CDR3 nucleotide sequence: TGTGCCAGCAGTATACAGGGACCTCGCAATCAGCCCCAGCATTTT. Encoded protein: CASSIQGPRNQPQHF. This rearrangement joins TRBV5-6 to TRBJ1-5, with D possibly being TRBD1 (6 bases). Trimming took 5 bases from V and 2 from J, leaving 14 bases between them. The CDR3 runs to 15 residues. Germline V gives CDR1 SGHDT, CDR2 YYEEEE.

This clonotype showed up many times. The V gene is TRBV11-2, the J gene TRBJ2-7; 9 bases are a match to TRBD2. This CDR3 spans 13 amino acids. Germline V lookup: CDR1 SGHAT, CDR2 FQNNGV. V trimming: 7 bases; J trimming: 5 bases; junction bases outside the gene matches: 6. The CDR3 here is CASKSLAGHEQYF. CDR3 sequence (DNA): TGTGCCAGCAAATCTCTAGCGGGACACGAGCAGTACTTC.

This clonotype is deemed medium-sized. This rearrangement joins TRBV12-3 or TRBV12-4 to TRBJ1-5; D may be TRBD1 (5 bases). The CDR3 has 15 residues. V lost 5 bases and J lost 2, with 13 bases in between. The CDR3 sequence: CASSPKGIGNQPQHF. In nucleotides, the CDR3 is TGTGCCAGCAGTCCTAAGGGGATTGGCAATCAGCCCCAGCATTTT.

This clonotype has at least ten counts. This sequence joins TRBV4-3 and TRBJ2-1; 8 bases are shared with TRBD2. CDR3 length equals 16 residues. Germline V gene sequence: CDR1 LGHNA, CDR2 YSLEER. With V trimmed by 0 bases and J by 2 bases, 3 bases remained unmatched. The CDR3 is CASSQEVAGTYNEQFF. CDR3 coding DNA: TGCGCCAGCAGCCAAGAAGTAGCGGGAACCTACAATGAGCAGTTCTTC.